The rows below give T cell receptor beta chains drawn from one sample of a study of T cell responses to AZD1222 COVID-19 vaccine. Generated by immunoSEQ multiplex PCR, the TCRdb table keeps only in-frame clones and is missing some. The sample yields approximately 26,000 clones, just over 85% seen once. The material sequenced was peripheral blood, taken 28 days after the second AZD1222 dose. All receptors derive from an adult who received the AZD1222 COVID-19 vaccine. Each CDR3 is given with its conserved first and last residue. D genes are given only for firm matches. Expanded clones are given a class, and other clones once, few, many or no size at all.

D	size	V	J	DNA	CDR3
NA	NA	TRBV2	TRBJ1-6	TGTGCCAGCAGGCTGACAGATTCACCCCTCCACTTT	CASRLTDSPLHF
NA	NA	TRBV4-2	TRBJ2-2	TGTGCCAGCAGCCAAGCCACTAGTAACACCGGGGAGCTGTTTTTT	CASSQATSNTGELFF
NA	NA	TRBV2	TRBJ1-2	TGTGCCAGCAGTGTTGGCGAATTCTGGTCCGGCTACACCTTC	CASSVGEFWSGYTF
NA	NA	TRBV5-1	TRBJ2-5	TGCGCCAGCAGCCCAAGACCCAAAGAGACCCAGTACTTC	CASSPRPKETQYF
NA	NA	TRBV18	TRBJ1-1	TGTGCCAGCTCACCACCCCAGGGTAGGAACACTGAAGCTTTCTTT	CASSPPQGRNTEAFF
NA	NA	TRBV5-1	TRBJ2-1	TGCGCCAGCAGCTTGGAGGGGCGGGCCGGCATCAATGAGCAGTTCTTC	CASSLEGRAGINEQFF
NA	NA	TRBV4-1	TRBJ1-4	TGCGCCAGCAGCCAAGGAGAACCAGAACCAAAACTGTTTTTT	CASSQGEPEPKLFF
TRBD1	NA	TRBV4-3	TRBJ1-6	TGCGCCAGCAGCCAAGATAACAGGGGGCCTAATTCACCCCTCCACTTT	CASSQDNRGPNSPLHF
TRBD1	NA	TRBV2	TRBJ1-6	TGTGCCAGCACCCAAGAGACAGGGAGCAATTCACCCCTCCACTTT	CASTQETGSNSPLHF
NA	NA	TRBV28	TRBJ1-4	TGTGCCAGCGGGGGGGGCGCGGCTAATGAAAAACTGTTTTTT	CASGGGAANEKLFF
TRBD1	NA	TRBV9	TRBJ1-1	TGTGCCAGCAGCGCGGGAGGACAGGGGGGTTTAGCTTTCTTT	CASSAGGQGGLAFF
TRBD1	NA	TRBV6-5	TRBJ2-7	TGTGCCAGCAGTAAGACAGGGGACTACGAGCAGTACTTC	CASSKTGDYEQYF
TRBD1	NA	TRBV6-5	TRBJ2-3	TGTGCCAGCAGTTACCCACGACAGGGTGTTACAGATACGCAGTATTTT	CASSYPRQGVTDTQYF
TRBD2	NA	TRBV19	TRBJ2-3	TGTGCCAGTATGGCGGGGGGCTCGACAGATACGCAGTATTTT	CASMAGGSTDTQYF
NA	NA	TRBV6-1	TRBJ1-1	TGTGCCAGCAGTGATGGGGAACACACTGAAGCTTTCTTT	CASSDGEHTEAFF
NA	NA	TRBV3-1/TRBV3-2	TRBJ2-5	TGTGCCAGCAGTAAGGACCAGGGAGGAGAGACCCAGTACTTC	CASSKDQGGETQYF
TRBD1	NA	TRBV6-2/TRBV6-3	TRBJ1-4	TGTGCCAGCAGTTACTGGGACAGGGGTTCGGCTAATGAAAAACTGTTTTTT	CASSYWDRGSANEKLFF
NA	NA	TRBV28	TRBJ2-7	TGTGCCATCTACCAGGTGGGTCTCTCCTACGAGCAGTACTTC	CAIYQVGLSYEQYF
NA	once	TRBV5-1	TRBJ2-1	TGCGCCAGCAGCTTGAGACGACGGGGTGAGCAGTTCTTC	CASSLRRRGEQFF
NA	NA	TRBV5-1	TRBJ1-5	TGCGCCAGCGAGAGTACAGGGATACGGGGTGAGCCCCAGCATTTT	CASESTGIRGEPQHF
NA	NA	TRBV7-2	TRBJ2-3	TGTGCCAGCAGCTTGAGACAGAGCACAGATACGCAGTATTTT	CASSLRQSTDTQYF
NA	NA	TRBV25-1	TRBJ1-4	TGTGCCAGCAGTGAATATGGGGGCAATTTTGAAAAACTGTTTTTT	CASSEYGGNFEKLFF
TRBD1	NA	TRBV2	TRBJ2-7	TGTGCCAGCAGCGTCTTGGGGACAGGGGCCTCAGAGCAGTACTTC	CASSVLGTGASEQYF
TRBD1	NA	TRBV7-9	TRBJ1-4	TGTGCCAGCAGCCTCGAGGGGGCACGTAATGAAAAACTGTTTTTT	CASSLEGARNEKLFF
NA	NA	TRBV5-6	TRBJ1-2	TGTGCCAGCAGCTGGGGGGAGAGGGCTAACTATGGCTACACCTTC	CASSWGERANYGYTF
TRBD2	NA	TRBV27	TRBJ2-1	TGTGCCAGCAGTCTCCGACTAGCGGGGGGGGCTCGAAATGAGCAGTTCTTC	CASSLRLAGGARNEQFF
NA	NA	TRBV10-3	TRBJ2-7	TGTGCCATCAGTGAGAGGCGGACAGCCTACGAGCAGTACTTC	CAISERRTAYEQYF
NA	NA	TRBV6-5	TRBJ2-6	TGTGCCAGCAGTTACTCGCCCTCAGCTGGGGCCAACGTCCTGACTTTC	CASSYSPSAGANVLTF
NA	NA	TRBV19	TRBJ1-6	TGTGCCAGTAGTCTGAGCTCCTATAATTCACCCCTCCACTTT	CASSLSSYNSPLHF
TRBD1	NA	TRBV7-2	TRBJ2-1	TGTGCCAGCAGCTCGACCGGACAGGCCTACAATGAGCAGTTCTTC	CASSSTGQAYNEQFF
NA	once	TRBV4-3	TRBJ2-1	TGCGCCAGCAGCCAGGATCCTCTAGGCTCCTACAATGAGCAGTTCTTC	CASSQDPLGSYNEQFF
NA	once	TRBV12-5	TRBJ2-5	TGTGCTAGTGGTTTAGAGGAGACCCAGTACTTC	CASGLEETQYF
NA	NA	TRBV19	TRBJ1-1	TGTGCCAGTAGTCAAGGCCTTTCGTCGCCGGCTTTCTTT	CASSQGLSSPAFF
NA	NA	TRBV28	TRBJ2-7	TGTGCCAGCTGTAGGAGGGACAGTTCTAACTACGAGCAGTACTTC	CASCRRDSSNYEQYF
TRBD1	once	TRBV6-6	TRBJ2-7	TGTGCCAGCAGCTTCTCGACAGGGGGGCGTCCCGCTGGCTCCTACGAGCAGTACTTC	CASSFSTGGRPAGSYEQYF
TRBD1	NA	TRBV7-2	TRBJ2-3	TGTGCCAGCAGCTTACTGACAGGGGCAGATACGCAGTATTTT	CASSLLTGADTQYF
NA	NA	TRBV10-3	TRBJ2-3	TGTGCCATCAGTGAGTCGACGACTAGCACAGATACGCAGTATTTT	CAISESTTSTDTQYF
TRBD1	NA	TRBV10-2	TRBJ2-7	TGCGCCAGCAGGGGGGACAGGGTCTCCTACGAGCAGTACTTC	CASRGDRVSYEQYF
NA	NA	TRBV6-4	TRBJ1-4	TGTGCCAGCAGTGTGGACATGGGCGAAAAACTGTTTTTT	CASSVDMGEKLFF
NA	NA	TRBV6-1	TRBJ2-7	TGTGCCAGCAGTGGTGGGGGTCACCTCCCTATCTACGAGCAGTACTTC	CASSGGGHLPIYEQYF
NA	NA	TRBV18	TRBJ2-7	TGTGCCAGCTCAAGGGATTTCTCCTACGAGCAGTACTTC	CASSRDFSYEQYF
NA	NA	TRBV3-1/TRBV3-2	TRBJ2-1	TGTGCCAGCAGCTTGGTGCGTCCCGACAATGAGCAGTTCTTC	CASSLVRPDNEQFF
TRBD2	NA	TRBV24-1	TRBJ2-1	TGTGCCACCAGTGATGGACTAGCGGGGGGGAGCTCCTACAATGAGCAGTTCTTC	CATSDGLAGGSSYNEQFF
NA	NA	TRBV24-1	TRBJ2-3	TGTGCCACCAGTGATCCTAACAGGGCCGGAGATACGCAGTATTTT	CATSDPNRAGDTQYF
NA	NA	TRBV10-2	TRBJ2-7	TGCGCCAGCAGTGAGACGGAGCAGCAGTACTTC	CASSETEQQYF
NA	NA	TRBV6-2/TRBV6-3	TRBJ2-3	TGTGCCAGCAGTTACACGACCCACCTAGATACGCAGTATTTT	CASSYTTHLDTQYF
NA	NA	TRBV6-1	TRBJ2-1	TGTGCCAGCAGTGAACCCTCAGGTACCCATGAGCAGTTCTTC	CASSEPSGTHEQFF
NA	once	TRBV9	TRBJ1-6	TGTGCCAGCAGCGTAGCTGAGGCACCCCTCCACTTT	CASSVAEAPLHF
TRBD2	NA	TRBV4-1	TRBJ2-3	TGCGCCAGCAGCCTAACCGGGACTAGCGTCACAGATACGCAGTATTTT	CASSLTGTSVTDTQYF
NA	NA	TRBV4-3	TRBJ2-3	TGCGCCAGCAGCCAAGCCGAGGGGCTCGCAGATACGCAGTATTTT	CASSQAEGLADTQYF
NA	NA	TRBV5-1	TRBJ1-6	TGCGCCAGCAGCATGTCGGGGGATTATAATTCACCCCTCCACTTT	CASSMSGDYNSPLHF
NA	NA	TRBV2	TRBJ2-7	TGTGCCAGCAGTCCGACAGGCCATAGCTCCTACGAGCAGTACTTC	CASSPTGHSSYEQYF
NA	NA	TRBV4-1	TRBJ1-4	TGCGCCAGCAGCCAAGACCCCGCTAATGAAAAACTGTTTTTT	CASSQDPANEKLFF
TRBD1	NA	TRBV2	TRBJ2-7	TGTGCCAGCAGTGAAATGGGACAGGGAGTCTTCCAGCAGTACTTC	CASSEMGQGVFQQYF
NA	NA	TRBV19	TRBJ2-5	TGTGCCAGTAGTATAGCCGGACGGGGTATTGGCGGGCGAGAGACCCAGTACTTC	CASSIAGRGIGGRETQYF
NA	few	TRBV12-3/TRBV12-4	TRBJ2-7	TGTGCCAGCAGCTCAACCCCATCCGAGCAGTACTTC	CASSSTPSEQYF
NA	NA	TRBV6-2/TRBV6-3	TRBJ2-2	TGTGCCAGCAGTTCTAGGGAGACCGGGGAGCTGTTTTTT	CASSSRETGELFF
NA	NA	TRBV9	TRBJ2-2	TGTGCCAGCAGCGTAGATCGGACTACCGGGGAGCTGTTTTTT	CASSVDRTTGELFF
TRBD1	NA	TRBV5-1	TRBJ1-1	TGCGCCAGCAGCTTGGGGTTAAGGGGGCTTACCGACGTACGCTATACTGAAGCTTTCTTT	CASSLGLRGLTDVRYTEAFF